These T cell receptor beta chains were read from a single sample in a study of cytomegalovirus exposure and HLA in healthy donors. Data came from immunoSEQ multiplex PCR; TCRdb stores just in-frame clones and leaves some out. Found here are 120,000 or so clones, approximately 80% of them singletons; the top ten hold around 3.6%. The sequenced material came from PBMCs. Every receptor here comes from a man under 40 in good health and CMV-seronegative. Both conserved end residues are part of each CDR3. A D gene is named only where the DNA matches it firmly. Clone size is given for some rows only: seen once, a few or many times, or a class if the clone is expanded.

CDR3 DNA: TGCGCCAGCAGCATGGACAGGACCGGGGAGCTGTTTTTT
CDR3 protein: CASSMDRTGELFF
clone size: -
D gene: TRBD1
J gene: TRBJ2-2
V gene: TRBV5-1

CDR3 DNA: TGTGCCATCAGTGAAGGGACTAGCTACGATACGCAGTATTTT
CDR3 protein: CAISEGTSYDTQYF
clone size: -
D gene: TRBD2
J gene: TRBJ2-3
V gene: TRBV10-3

CDR3 DNA: TGTGCCAGCAGTGAGGGGACAGAGTCTCGGCTCCTCCACTTT
CDR3 protein: CASSEGTESRLLHF
clone size: -
D gene: TRBD1
J gene: TRBJ1-6
V gene: TRBV6-4

CDR3 DNA: TGTGCCAGTAGTATAATACCGGGACAGGGGTACACAGATACGCAGTATTTT
CDR3 protein: CASSIIPGQGYTDTQYF
clone size: -
D gene: TRBD1
J gene: TRBJ2-3
V gene: TRBV19

CDR3 DNA: TGTGCCAGCAGTTTTCCCCCCCCTAGGGAGACCCAGTACTTC
CDR3 protein: CASSFPPPRETQYF
clone size: -
D gene: -
J gene: TRBJ2-5
V gene: TRBV28

CDR3 DNA: TGTGCCAGCAGCGCACATCCGGGCGGGACAGGGGGCGGTGAGACCCAGTACTTC
CDR3 protein: CASSAHPGGTGGGETQYF
clone size: once
D gene: TRBD1
J gene: TRBJ2-5
V gene: TRBV9

CDR3 DNA: TGTGCCAGCAGCCCCAGGCGACCGAGCTCCTACGAGCAGTACTTC
CDR3 protein: CASSPRRPSSYEQYF
clone size: -
D gene: -
J gene: TRBJ2-7
V gene: TRBV28

CDR3 DNA: TGTGCCAGCAGCTCCGGGACTAGCGGGCCCCTTCAGTACTTC
CDR3 protein: CASSSGTSGPLQYF
clone size: -
D gene: TRBD2
J gene: TRBJ2-7
V gene: TRBV7-9

CDR3 DNA: TGTGCCAGCAGCCCGACTGGACAGACCAATCAGCCCCAGCATTTT
CDR3 protein: CASSPTGQTNQPQHF
clone size: few
D gene: -
J gene: TRBJ1-5
V gene: TRBV7-9

CDR3 DNA: TGTGCCAGCAGCCCCCGGGACAGGGCCAATCAGCCCCAGCATTTT
CDR3 protein: CASSPRDRANQPQHF
clone size: few
D gene: TRBD1
J gene: TRBJ1-5
V gene: TRBV6-5

CDR3 DNA: TGTGCCAGCAGCGTGAGTCCGGGACAGGGGGCTGGGGCCAACGTCCTGACTTTC
CDR3 protein: CASSVSPGQGAGANVLTF
clone size: -
D gene: TRBD1
J gene: TRBJ2-6
V gene: TRBV9

CDR3 DNA: TGTGCCAGCAGCTTCTTGAGCCAAGAGACCCAGTACTTC
CDR3 protein: CASSFLSQETQYF
clone size: -
D gene: -
J gene: TRBJ2-5
V gene: TRBV5-6

CDR3 DNA: TGTGCCAGCAGCCCGAGCTCCTACGAGCAGTACTTC
CDR3 protein: CASSPSSYEQYF
clone size: -
D gene: -
J gene: TRBJ2-7
V gene: TRBV7-9

CDR3 DNA: TGCGCCAGCAGCGAGGGACTAGCTGGGAGTGAGCAGTACTTC
CDR3 protein: CASSEGLAGSEQYF
clone size: once
D gene: TRBD2
J gene: TRBJ2-7
V gene: TRBV5-1

CDR3 DNA: TGTGCCATCAGTGAGTCAACCGGGGGCACTGAAGCTTTCTTT
CDR3 protein: CAISESTGGTEAFF
clone size: -
D gene: -
J gene: TRBJ1-1
V gene: TRBV10-3

CDR3 DNA: TGCAGCGATCTGAGCGATCCGTTCTCCTACGAGCAGTACTTC
CDR3 protein: CSDLSDPFSYEQYF
clone size: -
D gene: -
J gene: TRBJ2-7
V gene: TRBV29-1

CDR3 DNA: TGCAGCGTTGGGGGACAGAGGGGTCAGCCCCAGCATTTT
CDR3 protein: CSVGGQRGQPQHF
clone size: few
D gene: TRBD1
J gene: TRBJ1-5
V gene: TRBV29-1

CDR3 DNA: TGTGCCAGCAGCCCGACAGGGGAGAGGACCTACGAGCAGTACTTC
CDR3 protein: CASSPTGERTYEQYF
clone size: -
D gene: TRBD1
J gene: TRBJ2-7
V gene: TRBV7-9

CDR3 DNA: TGTGCCTGGAGTACCAGGACTAGCGGAAGATACGAGCAGTACTTC
CDR3 protein: CAWSTRTSGRYEQYF
clone size: -
D gene: TRBD2
J gene: TRBJ2-7
V gene: TRBV30

CDR3 DNA: TGCGCCAGCAACCGGGGAGGCTCAGTACTCACAGATACGCAGTATTTT
CDR3 protein: CASNRGGSVLTDTQYF
clone size: -
D gene: -
J gene: TRBJ2-3
V gene: TRBV5-1

CDR3 DNA: TGTGCCAGCAGTTATGGGACAGTACGTAATTCACCCCTCCACTTT
CDR3 protein: CASSYGTVRNSPLHF
clone size: -
D gene: TRBD1
J gene: TRBJ1-6
V gene: TRBV6-5

CDR3 DNA: TGTGCCAGCAGTGATGACGGGGGGGCCGCAGATACGCAGTATTTT
CDR3 protein: CASSDDGGAADTQYF
clone size: -
D gene: TRBD2
J gene: TRBJ2-3
V gene: TRBV6-4

CDR3 DNA: TGTGCCTGGAGTGTACGTACAGGAAACACAGATACGCAGTATTTT
CDR3 protein: CAWSVRTGNTDTQYF
clone size: -
D gene: -
J gene: TRBJ2-3
V gene: TRBV30

CDR3 DNA: TGCGCCAGCAGCTTGAGGACAGCTGGAAACACCATATATTTT
CDR3 protein: CASSLRTAGNTIYF
clone size: -
D gene: -
J gene: TRBJ1-3
V gene: TRBV5-1

CDR3 DNA: TGTGCCAGCAGCGTAGGAAACTCCCAGCCCCAGCATTTT
CDR3 protein: CASSVGNSQPQHF
clone size: -
D gene: -
J gene: TRBJ1-5
V gene: TRBV9

CDR3 DNA: TGTGCCAGCAGTCCGGGACAGGGGGCCTACGAGCAGTACTTC
CDR3 protein: CASSPGQGAYEQYF
clone size: -
D gene: TRBD1
J gene: TRBJ2-7
V gene: TRBV25-1

CDR3 DNA: TGTGCCAGCAGCGTAGCGGGAGAGGTGAATGAGCAGTTCTTC
CDR3 protein: CASSVAGEVNEQFF
clone size: -
D gene: TRBD2
J gene: TRBJ2-1
V gene: TRBV27

CDR3 DNA: TGTGCCAGCAGCTTGGCGAATCAGCCCCAGCATTTT
CDR3 protein: CASSLANQPQHF
clone size: once
D gene: -
J gene: TRBJ1-5
V gene: TRBV5-6

CDR3 DNA: TGTGCCAGTAGTTCCTTTGCGGGAGACCTCTACAATGAGCAGTTCTTC
CDR3 protein: CASSSFAGDLYNEQFF
clone size: -
D gene: TRBD2
J gene: TRBJ2-1
V gene: TRBV19

CDR3 DNA: TGTGCCAGCAGACAATCAGGTCAGCCCCAGCATTTT
CDR3 protein: CASRQSGQPQHF
clone size: few
D gene: -
J gene: TRBJ1-5
V gene: TRBV28

CDR3 DNA: TGCGCCAGCAGCCGGGACAGCTACGAGCAGTACTTC
CDR3 protein: CASSRDSYEQYF
clone size: -
D gene: TRBD1
J gene: TRBJ2-7
V gene: TRBV5-1

CDR3 DNA: TGTGCCAGCAGCCGGGCCCAACAGGGTGTCATTTTGTTCAACACTGAAGCTTTCTTT
CDR3 protein: CASSRAQQGVILFNTEAFF
clone size: -
D gene: -
J gene: TRBJ1-1
V gene: TRBV5-6

CDR3 DNA: TGTGCCAGCAGTCCCCCGGGACAGGGGTCGAGCTATGGCTACACCTTC
CDR3 protein: CASSPPGQGSSYGYTF
clone size: -
D gene: TRBD1
J gene: TRBJ1-2
V gene: TRBV27

CDR3 DNA: TGTGCTAGTGGTTTGAGCGGTGGGACAGGGCAAGCTTTCTTT
CDR3 protein: CASGLSGGTGQAFF
clone size: few
D gene: TRBD1
J gene: TRBJ1-1
V gene: TRBV12-5

CDR3 DNA: TGTGCCAGCAGTCCATCAGGGGGCTTCACTGAAGCTTTCTTT
CDR3 protein: CASSPSGGFTEAFF
clone size: -
D gene: TRBD1
J gene: TRBJ1-1
V gene: TRBV27

CDR3 DNA: TGTGCCAGCGCCCCGAGGGAGGGGAGCGGCTACACCTTC
CDR3 protein: CASAPREGSGYTF
clone size: once
D gene: -
J gene: TRBJ1-2
V gene: TRBV27

CDR3 DNA: TGTGCCAGTAGTATAAGCACAGCAACTAATGAAAAACTGTTTTTT
CDR3 protein: CASSISTATNEKLFF
clone size: few
D gene: -
J gene: TRBJ1-4
V gene: TRBV19

CDR3 DNA: TGTGCCATCATAGAGGGCCGGGGTGGTGGCTACACCTTC
CDR3 protein: CAIIEGRGGGYTF
clone size: -
D gene: -
J gene: TRBJ1-2
V gene: TRBV10-3

CDR3 DNA: TGCGCCAGCAGCCAAGGGGGACTCATCACAGATACGCAGTATTTT
CDR3 protein: CASSQGGLITDTQYF
clone size: -
D gene: -
J gene: TRBJ2-3
V gene: TRBV4-3

CDR3 DNA: TGTGCCAGCAGCTCTTCGAGTCACGAGCAGTACTTC
CDR3 protein: CASSSSSHEQYF
clone size: -
D gene: -
J gene: TRBJ2-7
V gene: TRBV5-4

CDR3 DNA: TGTGCCAGCAGCCCACTAGGCTCCTACAATGAGCAGTTCTTC
CDR3 protein: CASSPLGSYNEQFF
clone size: -
D gene: -
J gene: TRBJ2-1
V gene: TRBV7-3

CDR3 DNA: TGCGCCAGCAGCTTGAATCCCGGGACAGGGAACGAGCAGTACTTC
CDR3 protein: CASSLNPGTGNEQYF
clone size: -
D gene: TRBD1
J gene: TRBJ2-7
V gene: TRBV5-1

CDR3 DNA: TGTGCCAGCAGCTTATGGTCCGGGGGGCGGCCGGGGAATTCACCCCTCCACTTT
CDR3 protein: CASSLWSGGRPGNSPLHF
clone size: -
D gene: -
J gene: TRBJ1-6
V gene: TRBV13

CDR3 DNA: TGTGCCAGCAGCTTAAGTAGAGAAAACATTCAGTACTTC
CDR3 protein: CASSLSRENIQYF
clone size: few
D gene: -
J gene: TRBJ2-4
V gene: TRBV11-3

CDR3 DNA: TGTGCCAGCAACAGGGCCTCCTACAATGAGCAGTTCTTC
CDR3 protein: CASNRASYNEQFF
clone size: -
D gene: -
J gene: TRBJ2-1
V gene: TRBV9

CDR3 DNA: TGTGCCAGCACCGCGGCAAAGAGCAATCAGCCCCAGCATTTT
CDR3 protein: CASTAAKSNQPQHF
clone size: -
D gene: -
J gene: TRBJ1-5
V gene: TRBV6-5